This T cell receptor (beta chain) came from a study of cytomegalovirus exposure and HLA in healthy donors. Study-wide background: An early release of data contained 75 million to 90 million unique TCRs, which came from HLA-typed donors.

Study-wide findings and caveats: A missense DCLRE1C variant was associated with V- and J-gene trimming of TCR beta chains in a later analysis, and an independent cohort replicated the association. Immune exposure was documented only through CMV serostatus.

The CDR3 is 12 residues long. Trimming cost V 4 bases and J 6 bases, with 11 bases left between them. Germline V lookup: CDR1 GTSNPN, CDR2 SVGIG (reference sequence). The PCR contained 60 Vbeta and 13 Jbeta primers. Generated by immunoSEQ multiplex PCR, the TCRdb table keeps only in-frame clones and is missing some. There are 30,000 to 35,000 clones in the sample, with under 2% held by the top ten. Notes on this clone: Its antigen is currently unknown.

Sample: PBMCs. V is TRBV30 and J is TRBJ2-3; the D gene is possibly TRBD2 (6 bases). The receptor comes from a woman aged 40 to 49 in good health and CMV-seropositive. The CDR3 loop is CAWTAGTDTQYF. CDR3 DNA sequence: TGTGCCTGGACGGCGGGGACTGATACGCAGTATTTT.